Listed below are T cell receptor beta chains from one sample, sequenced in a study of blood T cell repertoires in COVID-19. Clones were sequenced by immunoSEQ multiplex PCR, and TCRdb holds only the in-frame ones, with some missing. The profile shows 170,000 or so clones, about 86% of them singletons. Sequenced input: peripheral blood. The receptors derive from a man aged 45-65 years with active or convalescent COVID-19. CDR3s include the opening cysteine and the closing phenylalanine or tryptophan. A D gene is named only where the DNA matches it firmly. Clone sizes are given selectively: once, few, many, or a class where the clone is expanded.

CDR3 length	V gene	J gene	D gene	clone size	CDR3 protein	CDR3 DNA
13	TRBV7-8	TRBJ1-5	-	-	CASSQTGPWPQHF	TGTGCCAGCAGCCAAACAGGTCCTTGGCCCCAGCATTTT
16	TRBV25-1	TRBJ1-2	TRBD1	-	CASSGTTGELDYGYTF	TGTGCCAGCAGCGGCACGACAGGGGAGTTGGACTATGGCTACACCTTC
17	TRBV20-1	TRBJ1-1	-	-	CSASGEVQAAANTEAFF	TGCAGTGCTAGTGGAGAGGTACAGGCGGCGGCGAACACTGAAGCTTTCTTT
15	TRBV9	TRBJ2-5	-	once	CASSVGQKSGETQYF	TGTGCCAGCAGCGTGGGACAAAAAAGCGGAGAGACCCAGTACTTC
17	TRBV21-1	TRBJ2-3	-	-	CASSKTIRRGGTDTQYF	TGTGCCAGCAGCAAAACGATCCGGAGAGGGGGAACAGATACGCAGTATTTT
15	TRBV10-3	TRBJ1-6	-	-	CAISEETGVNSPLHF	TGTGCCATCAGTGAGGAGACAGGTGTCAATTCACCCCTCCACTTT
14	TRBV6-2/TRBV6-3	TRBJ1-6	-	once	CASSYRQNNSPLHF	TGTGCCAGCAGTTATCGTCAGAATAATTCACCCCTCCACTTT
14	TRBV5-1	TRBJ2-7	TRBD2	-	CASSARLAGYEQYF	TGCGCCAGCAGCGCCCGGCTAGCGGGCTACGAGCAGTACTTC
11	TRBV6-2/TRBV6-3	TRBJ1-2	-	medium-sized	CASSYRYGYTF	TGTGCCAGCAGTTACCGGTATGGCTACACCTTC
13	TRBV29-1	TRBJ1-2	TRBD1	-	CSVVGQGAWGYTF	TGCAGCGTTGTGGGACAGGGGGCCTGGGGCTACACCTTC
12	TRBV18	TRBJ1-1	TRBD1	-	CASSPPGQVAFF	TGTGCCAGCTCACCACCAGGACAGGTAGCTTTCTTT
17	TRBV7-2	TRBJ2-7	TRBD2	-	CASSSRTSGRNRYEQYF	TGTGCCAGCAGCTCACGGACTAGCGGGAGGAACCGGTACGAGCAGTACTTC
16	TRBV24-1	TRBJ2-1	TRBD2	-	CATSLTGGYSYNEQFF	TGTGCCACCAGTCTTACGGGGGGATATTCCTACAATGAGCAGTTCTTC
15	TRBV15	TRBJ1-4	-	-	CATSRDGQTNEKLFF	TGTGCCACCAGCAGAGATGGCCAGACTAATGAAAAACTGTTTTTT
17	TRBV7-2	TRBJ2-3	TRBD1	-	CASSYRQGMPMTDTQYF	TGTGCCAGCAGTTACCGACAGGGGATGCCCATGACAGATACGCAGTATTTT
15	TRBV4-3	TRBJ1-3	-	-	CASSQDTGSGNTIYF	TGCGCCAGCAGCCAAGATACGGGCTCTGGAAACACCATATATTTT
14	TRBV11-2	TRBJ2-4	-	-	CASRQGLAKNIQYF	TGTGCCAGCCGACAGGGACTAGCCAAAAACATTCAGTACTTC
11	TRBV5-4	TRBJ2-7	-	-	CASSNSYEQYF	TGTGCCAGCAGCAACAGCTACGAGCAGTACTTC
15	TRBV18	TRBJ1-6	-	-	CASSPPAGNNSPLHF	TGTGCCAGCTCACCACCGGCGGGTAATAATTCACCCCTCCACTTT
14	TRBV5-5	TRBJ1-2	-	-	CASSLGQHRDGYTF	TGTGCCAGCAGTCTTGGACAGCATCGTGATGGCTACACCTTC
17	TRBV24-1	TRBJ2-5	-	-	CATSDSFRGGSQETQYF	TGTGCCACCAGTGACTCTTTCAGAGGTGGCAGTCAAGAGACCCAGTACTTC
14	TRBV2	TRBJ2-2	-	-	CASSPDRRAGELFF	TGTGCCAGCAGTCCAGACAGGCGGGCCGGGGAGCTGTTTTTT
14	TRBV30	TRBJ1-6	TRBD1	few	CAWSSQDRYSPLHF	TGTGCCTGGAGCTCCCAGGACAGGTACTCACCCCTCCACTTT
16	TRBV9	TRBJ1-2	-	-	CASTAGEAGIGYGYTF	TGTGCCAGCACCGCCGGGGAGGCCGGCATCGGCTATGGCTACACCTTC
11	TRBV7-7	TRBJ2-2	-	-	CAPPGTGELFF	TGTGCCCCCCCGGGCACCGGGGAGCTGTTTTTT
13	TRBV2	TRBJ2-7	-	-	CASRPRDIYEQYF	TGTGCCAGCAGACCTCGGGACATCTACGAGCAGTACTTC
15	TRBV5-4	TRBJ2-3	TRBD2	few	CASSLRRGNTDTQYF	TGTGCCAGCAGCTTGAGGCGGGGGAACACAGATACGCAGTATTTT
14	TRBV28	TRBJ1-5	-	once	CASSSIQGNQPQHF	TGTGCCAGCAGTTCAATTCAGGGAAATCAGCCCCAGCATTTT
13	TRBV7-9	TRBJ1-2	-	-	CASSPRTLHGYTF	TGTGCCAGCAGCCCCCGGACACTCCATGGCTACACCTTC
13	TRBV27	TRBJ2-3	-	few	CASSFTVTDTQYF	TGTGCCAGCAGTTTTACAGTCACAGATACGCAGTATTTT
11	TRBV10-3	TRBJ1-1	-	once	CAIRETGEAFF	TGTGCCATCAGAGAGACAGGAGAAGCTTTCTTT
14	TRBV7-2	TRBJ2-7	TRBD1	few	CASSQDRAGYEQYF	TGTGCCAGCAGCCAGGACAGGGCAGGGTACGAGCAGTACTTC
16	TRBV18	TRBJ2-7	TRBD2	-	CASSPTRGLAAYEQYF	TGTGCCAGCTCACCAACGAGGGGACTAGCGGCATACGAGCAGTACTTC
15	TRBV27	TRBJ2-1	TRBD1	-	CASRARDRGHNEQFF	TGTGCCAGCAGAGCCCGAGACAGGGGGCACAATGAGCAGTTCTTC
13	TRBV7-9	TRBJ2-3	-	-	CASRGAGTDTQYF	TGTGCCAGCAGGGGGGCGGGCACAGATACGCAGTATTTT
15	TRBV4-3	TRBJ2-5	TRBD1	-	CASSQGTGVRETQYF	TGCGCCAGCAGCCAGGGGACAGGGGTTCGGGAGACCCAGTACTTC
15	TRBV27	TRBJ1-2	-	-	CASSRQGRGSYGYTF	TGTGCCAGCAGCCGCCAGGGCAGGGGATCCTATGGCTACACCTTC
14	TRBV20-1	TRBJ2-5	TRBD2	-	CSASREGRPETQYF	TGCAGTGCTAGTCGGGAGGGCCGCCCAGAGACCCAGTACTTC
14	TRBV29-1	TRBJ2-5	TRBD1	-	CSFRRDRGVETQYF	TGCAGCTTCCGTCGGGACAGGGGGGTAGAGACCCAGTACTTC
14	TRBV28	TRBJ2-5	TRBD2	-	CASSLAGGGETQYF	TGTGCCAGCAGTTTAGCGGGAGGGGGAGAGACCCAGTACTTC
17	TRBV3-1/TRBV3-2	TRBJ2-5	TRBD2	-	CASSQNLVSGGGETQYF	TGTGCCAGCAGCCAAAATTTGGTTAGCGGGGGAGGAGAGACCCAGTACTTC
13	TRBV5-6	TRBJ1-5	-	-	CASSPLTGQPQHF	TGTGCCAGCAGCCCCTTAACGGGTCAGCCCCAGCATTTT
11	TRBV20-1	TRBJ2-7	-	few	CSAPSVYEQYF	TGCAGTGCCCCCAGCGTCTACGAGCAGTACTTC
15	TRBV28	TRBJ1-4	-	-	CASSSDSTTNEKLFF	TGTGCCAGCAGTTCGGACAGCACAACTAATGAAAAACTGTTTTTT
15	TRBV6-5	TRBJ2-7	TRBD2	-	CASSYGTSATYEQYF	TGTGCCAGCAGTTACGGGACTAGCGCTACCTACGAGCAGTACTTC
16	TRBV24-1	TRBJ2-5	-	-	CATSDRAGRKKETQYF	TGTGCCACCAGTGACCGGGCGGGACGGAAAAAAGAGACCCAGTACTTC
16	TRBV4-3	TRBJ2-7	-	-	CASSQDGQGPLGEQYF	TGCGCCAGCAGCCAAGATGGGCAGGGCCCTTTGGGAGAGCAGTACTTC
19	TRBV7-9	TRBJ2-1	-	-	CASSLGGAGPSYFYNEQFF	TGTGCCAGCAGTCTAGGAGGGGCGGGGCCCTCATACTTCTACAATGAGCAGTTCTTC
13	TRBV5-1	TRBJ1-2	TRBD1	-	CASSGETGDGYTF	TGCGCCAGCAGCGGGGAGACAGGGGACGGCTACACCTTC
16	TRBV4-1	TRBJ2-5	TRBD2	-	CASSQVVAGGQETQYF	TGCGCCAGCAGCCAAGTGGTAGCGGGGGGGCAAGAGACCCAGTACTTC
15	TRBV24-1	TRBJ2-5	-	-	CATSDPLHGEETQYF	TGTGCCACCAGTGATCCGCTACACGGGGAAGAGACCCAGTACTTC
15	TRBV9	TRBJ1-2	TRBD1	-	CASSPRTGYNYGYTF	TGTGCCAGCAGCCCCCGGACAGGGTACAACTATGGCTACACCTTC
11	TRBV6-1	TRBJ2-5	-	-	CASSEPETQYF	TGTGCCAGCAGTGAACCGGAGACCCAGTACTTC